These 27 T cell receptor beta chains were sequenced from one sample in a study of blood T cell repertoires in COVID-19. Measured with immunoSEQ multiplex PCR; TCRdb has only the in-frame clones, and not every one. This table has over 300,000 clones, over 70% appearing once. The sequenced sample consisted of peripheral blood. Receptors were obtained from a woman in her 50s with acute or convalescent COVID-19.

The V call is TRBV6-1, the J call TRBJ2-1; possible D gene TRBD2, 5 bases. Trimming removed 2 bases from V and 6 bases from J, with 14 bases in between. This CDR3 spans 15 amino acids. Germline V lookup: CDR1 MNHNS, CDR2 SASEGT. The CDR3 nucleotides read TGTGCCAGCAGTGAAAGGCTAGCAGGTTCCAATGAGCAGTTCTTC. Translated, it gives CASSERLAGSNEQFF.

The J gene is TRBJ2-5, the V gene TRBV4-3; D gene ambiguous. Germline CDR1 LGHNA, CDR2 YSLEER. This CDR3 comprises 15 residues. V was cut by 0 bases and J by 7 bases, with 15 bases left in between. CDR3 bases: TGCGCCAGCAGCCAAGATTCTGAGGCCTCCCCGACCCAGTACTTC. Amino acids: CASSQDSEASPTQYF.

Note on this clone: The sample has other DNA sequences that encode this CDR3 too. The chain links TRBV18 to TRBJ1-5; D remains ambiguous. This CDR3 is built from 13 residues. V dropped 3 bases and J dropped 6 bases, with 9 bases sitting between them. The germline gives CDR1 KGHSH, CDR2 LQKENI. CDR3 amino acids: CASSPDRGQPQHF. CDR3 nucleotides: TGTGCCAGCTCACCTGACCGGGGTCAGCCCCAGCATTTT.

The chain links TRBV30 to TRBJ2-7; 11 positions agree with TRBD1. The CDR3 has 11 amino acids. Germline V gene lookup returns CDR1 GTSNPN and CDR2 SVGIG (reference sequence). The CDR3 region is CAGDRGREQYV. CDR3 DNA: TGTGCTGGGGACAGGGGGAGGGAGCAGTACGTC.

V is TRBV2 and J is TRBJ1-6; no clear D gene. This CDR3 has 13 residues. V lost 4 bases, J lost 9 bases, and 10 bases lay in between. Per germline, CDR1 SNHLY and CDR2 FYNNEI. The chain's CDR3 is CASSAGRSSPLHF. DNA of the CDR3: TGTGCCAGCAGTGCGGGGAGGAGTTCACCCCTCCACTTT.

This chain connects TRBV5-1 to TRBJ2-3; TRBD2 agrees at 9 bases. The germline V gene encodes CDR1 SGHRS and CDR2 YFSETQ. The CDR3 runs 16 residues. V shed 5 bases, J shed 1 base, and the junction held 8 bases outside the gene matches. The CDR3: CASSWWRGGGTDTQYF. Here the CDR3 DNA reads TGCGCCAGCAGTTGGTGGCGGGGGGGAGGCACAGATACGCAGTATTTT.

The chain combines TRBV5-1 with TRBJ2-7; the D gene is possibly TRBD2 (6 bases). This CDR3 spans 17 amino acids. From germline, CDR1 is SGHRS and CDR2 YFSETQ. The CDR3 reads CAPAACSPRDGSYEQYV. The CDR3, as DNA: TGCGCGCCAGCAGCTTGTAGCCCGCGGGACGGCTCCTACGAGCAGTACGTC.

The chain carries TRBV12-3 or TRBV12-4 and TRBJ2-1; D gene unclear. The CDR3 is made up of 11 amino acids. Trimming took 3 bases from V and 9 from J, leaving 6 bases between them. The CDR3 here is CASSFSSEQFF. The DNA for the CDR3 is TGTGCCAGCAGTTTTAGTTCTGAGCAGTTCTTC.

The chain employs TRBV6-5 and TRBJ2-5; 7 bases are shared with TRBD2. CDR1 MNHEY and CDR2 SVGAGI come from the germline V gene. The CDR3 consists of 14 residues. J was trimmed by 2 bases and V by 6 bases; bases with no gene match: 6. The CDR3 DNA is TGTGCCAGCAGCGGGCCGGGGGGACAAGAGACCCAGTACTTC. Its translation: CASSGPGGQETQYF.

Written as DNA, the CDR3 is TGTGCCTGGGGGCAGGGGGCGCTTGGACAGCCCCAGCATTTT. This sequence encodes CAWGQGALGQPQHF. This rearrangement joins TRBV30 to TRBJ1-5, with TRBD1 matching 8 bases. Trimming removed 5 bases from V and 7 bases from J; junction bases left unmatched: 10. The CDR3 length is 14 residues. CDR1 GTSNPN and CDR2 SVGIG come from the germline V gene (reference sequence).

CDR3 nucleotides: TGTGCCACCCAGGCAGGAGGCGCTGATCAGCCCCAGCATTTT. This sequence encodes CATQAGGADQPQHF. This chain links TRBV6-5 with TRBJ1-5, with D unclear. The CDR3 spans 14 residues. V was clipped by 10 bases and J by 5 bases, with 18 bases between them. Per germline, CDR1 MNHEY and CDR2 SVGAGI.

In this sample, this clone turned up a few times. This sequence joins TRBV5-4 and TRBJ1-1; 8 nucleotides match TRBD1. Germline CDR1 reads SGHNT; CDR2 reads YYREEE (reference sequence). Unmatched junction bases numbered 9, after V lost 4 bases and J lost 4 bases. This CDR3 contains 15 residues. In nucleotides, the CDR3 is TGTGCCAGCAGCGTCCAGGGGGCGCGGGGCACTGAAGCTTTCTTT. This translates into CASSVQGARGTEAFF. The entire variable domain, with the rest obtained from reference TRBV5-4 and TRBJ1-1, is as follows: ETGVTQSPTHLIKTRGQQVTLRCSSQSGHNTVSWYQQALGQGPQFIFQYYREEENGRGNFPPRFSGLQFPNYSSELNVNALELDDSALYLCASSVQGARGTEAFFGQGTRLTVV.

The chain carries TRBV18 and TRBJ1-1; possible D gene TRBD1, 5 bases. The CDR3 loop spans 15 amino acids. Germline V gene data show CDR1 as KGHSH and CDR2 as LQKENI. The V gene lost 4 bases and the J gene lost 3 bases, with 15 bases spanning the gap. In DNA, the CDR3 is TGTGCCAGCTCACGGGGAGGGGATGGTTACACTGAAGCTTTCTTT. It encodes CASSRGGDGYTEAFF.

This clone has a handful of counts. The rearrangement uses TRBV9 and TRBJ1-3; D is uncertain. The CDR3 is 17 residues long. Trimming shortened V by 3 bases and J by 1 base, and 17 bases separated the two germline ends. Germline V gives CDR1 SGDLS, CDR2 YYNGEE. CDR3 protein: CASSASSQRQSGNTIYF. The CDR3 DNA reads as TGTGCCAGCAGCGCAAGCTCTCAACGCCAATCTGGAAACACCATATATTTT.

This CDR3 is CAISFSGSQETQYF. In DNA, the CDR3 is TGTGCCATCAGCTTCAGTGGGAGCCAAGAGACCCAGTACTTC. The V gene is TRBV10-3, the J gene TRBJ2-5, with D maybe TRBD2 (5 bases). CDR1 and CDR2 (germline): ENHRY, SYGVKD. This CDR3 comprises 14 residues. V gave up 6 bases and J gave up 1 base, with 12 bases separating them.

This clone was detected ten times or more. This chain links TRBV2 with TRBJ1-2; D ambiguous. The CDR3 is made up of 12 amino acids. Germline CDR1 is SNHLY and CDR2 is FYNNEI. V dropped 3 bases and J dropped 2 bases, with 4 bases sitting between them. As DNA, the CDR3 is TGTGCCAGCAGTGACAGAAACTATGGCTACACCTTC. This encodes CASSDRNYGYTF.

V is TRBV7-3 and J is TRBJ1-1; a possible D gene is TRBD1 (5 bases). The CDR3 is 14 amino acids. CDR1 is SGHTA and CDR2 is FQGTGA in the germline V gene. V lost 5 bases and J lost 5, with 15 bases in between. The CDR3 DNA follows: TGTGCCAGCAGCCCCCCCGACAGAAGGACTGAAGCTTTCTTT. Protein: CASSPPDRRTEAFF.

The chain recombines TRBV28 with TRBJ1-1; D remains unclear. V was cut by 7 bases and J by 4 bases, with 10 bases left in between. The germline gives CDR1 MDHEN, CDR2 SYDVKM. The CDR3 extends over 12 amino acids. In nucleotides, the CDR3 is TGTGCCAGCAACAAAGAGGGCACTGAAGCTTTCTTT. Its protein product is CASNKEGTEAFF.

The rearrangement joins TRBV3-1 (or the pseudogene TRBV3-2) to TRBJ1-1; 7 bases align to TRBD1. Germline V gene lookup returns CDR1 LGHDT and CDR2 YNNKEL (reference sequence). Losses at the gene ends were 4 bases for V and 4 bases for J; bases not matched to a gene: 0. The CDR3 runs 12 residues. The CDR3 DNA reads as TGTGCCAGCAGCCGACAGGGCACTGAAGCTTTCTTT. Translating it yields CASSRQGTEAFF.

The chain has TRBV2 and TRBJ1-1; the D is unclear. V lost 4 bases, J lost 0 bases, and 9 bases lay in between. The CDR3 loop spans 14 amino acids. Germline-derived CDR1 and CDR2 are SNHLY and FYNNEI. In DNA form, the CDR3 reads TGTGCCAGCAGTGTTTCGGGTATGAACACTGAAGCTTTCTTT. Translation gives CASSVSGMNTEAFF.

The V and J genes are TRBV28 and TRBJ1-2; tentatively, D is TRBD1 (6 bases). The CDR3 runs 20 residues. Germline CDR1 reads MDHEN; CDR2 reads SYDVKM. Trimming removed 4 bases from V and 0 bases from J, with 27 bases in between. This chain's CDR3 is CASSSNGGGGKTRANYGYTF. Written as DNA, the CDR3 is TGTGCCAGCAGTTCTAACGGGGGCGGGGGAAAGACGAGGGCTAACTATGGCTACACCTTC.

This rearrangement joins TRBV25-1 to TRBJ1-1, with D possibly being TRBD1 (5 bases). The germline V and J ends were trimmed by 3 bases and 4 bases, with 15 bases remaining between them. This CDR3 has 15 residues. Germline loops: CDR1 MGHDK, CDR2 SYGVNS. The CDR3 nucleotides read TGTGCCAGCAGTGATTGGACACGGAGGGTCACTGAAGCTTTCTTT. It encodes CASSDWTRRVTEAFF. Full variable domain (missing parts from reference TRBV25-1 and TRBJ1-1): EADIYQTPRYLVIGTGKKITLECSQTMGHDKMYWYQQDPGMELHLIHYSYGVNSTEKGDLSSESTVSRIRTEHFPLTLESARPSHTSQYLCASSDWTRRVTEAFFGQGTRLTVV.

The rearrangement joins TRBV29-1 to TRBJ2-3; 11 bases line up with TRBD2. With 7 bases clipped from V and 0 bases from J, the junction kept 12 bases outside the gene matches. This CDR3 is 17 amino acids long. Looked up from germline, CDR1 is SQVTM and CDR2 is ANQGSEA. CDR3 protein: CSDLAGTSGPSTDTQYF. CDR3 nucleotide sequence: TGCAGCGACCTCGCCGGGACTAGCGGCCCTAGCACAGATACGCAGTATTTT.

The CDR3 region has the DNA TGTGCCAGCAGCTTGGGGGGCTTCTCCTACAATGAGCAGTTCTTC. It codes for CASSLGGFSYNEQFF. The chain uses TRBV5-4 and TRBJ2-1; D may be TRBD1 (5 bases). CDR1 is SGHNT and CDR2 is YYREEE in the germline V gene (reference sequence). V was trimmed by 0 bases and J by 0 bases, leaving 7 bases between them. CDR3 length equals 15 residues.

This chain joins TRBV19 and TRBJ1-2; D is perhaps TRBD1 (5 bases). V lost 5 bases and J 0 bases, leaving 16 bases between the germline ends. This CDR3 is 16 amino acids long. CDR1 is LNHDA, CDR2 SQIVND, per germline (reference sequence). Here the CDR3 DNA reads TGTGCCAGTAGTCTCGCCGGGACTGTAGCTAACTATGGCTACACCTTC. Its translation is CASSLAGTVANYGYTF. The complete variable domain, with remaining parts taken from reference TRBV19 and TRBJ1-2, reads DGGITQSPKYLFRKEGQNVTLSCEQNLNHDAMYWYRQDPGQGLRLIYYSQIVNDFQKGDIAEGYSVSREKKESFPLTVTSAQKNPTAFYLCASSLAGTVANYGYTFGSGTRLTVV.

For the CDR3, the DNA is TGTGCCAGTAGTATCTCCCCCAGGGGCAATCAGCCCCAGCATTTT. Residues: CASSISPRGNQPQHF. This sequence joins TRBV19 and TRBJ1-5; a possible D gene is TRBD1 (5 bases). The CDR3 is 15 residues long. Germline V gene data show CDR1 as LNHDA and CDR2 as SQIVND (reference sequence). Trimming stripped 3 bases from V and 2 bases from J, with 11 bases between.

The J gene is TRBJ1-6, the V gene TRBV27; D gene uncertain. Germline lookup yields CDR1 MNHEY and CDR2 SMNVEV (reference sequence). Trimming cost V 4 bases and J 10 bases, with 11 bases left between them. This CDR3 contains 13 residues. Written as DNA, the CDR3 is TGTGCCAGCAGTTATAACCGGGGATCACCCCTCCACTTT. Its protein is CASSYNRGSPLHF.